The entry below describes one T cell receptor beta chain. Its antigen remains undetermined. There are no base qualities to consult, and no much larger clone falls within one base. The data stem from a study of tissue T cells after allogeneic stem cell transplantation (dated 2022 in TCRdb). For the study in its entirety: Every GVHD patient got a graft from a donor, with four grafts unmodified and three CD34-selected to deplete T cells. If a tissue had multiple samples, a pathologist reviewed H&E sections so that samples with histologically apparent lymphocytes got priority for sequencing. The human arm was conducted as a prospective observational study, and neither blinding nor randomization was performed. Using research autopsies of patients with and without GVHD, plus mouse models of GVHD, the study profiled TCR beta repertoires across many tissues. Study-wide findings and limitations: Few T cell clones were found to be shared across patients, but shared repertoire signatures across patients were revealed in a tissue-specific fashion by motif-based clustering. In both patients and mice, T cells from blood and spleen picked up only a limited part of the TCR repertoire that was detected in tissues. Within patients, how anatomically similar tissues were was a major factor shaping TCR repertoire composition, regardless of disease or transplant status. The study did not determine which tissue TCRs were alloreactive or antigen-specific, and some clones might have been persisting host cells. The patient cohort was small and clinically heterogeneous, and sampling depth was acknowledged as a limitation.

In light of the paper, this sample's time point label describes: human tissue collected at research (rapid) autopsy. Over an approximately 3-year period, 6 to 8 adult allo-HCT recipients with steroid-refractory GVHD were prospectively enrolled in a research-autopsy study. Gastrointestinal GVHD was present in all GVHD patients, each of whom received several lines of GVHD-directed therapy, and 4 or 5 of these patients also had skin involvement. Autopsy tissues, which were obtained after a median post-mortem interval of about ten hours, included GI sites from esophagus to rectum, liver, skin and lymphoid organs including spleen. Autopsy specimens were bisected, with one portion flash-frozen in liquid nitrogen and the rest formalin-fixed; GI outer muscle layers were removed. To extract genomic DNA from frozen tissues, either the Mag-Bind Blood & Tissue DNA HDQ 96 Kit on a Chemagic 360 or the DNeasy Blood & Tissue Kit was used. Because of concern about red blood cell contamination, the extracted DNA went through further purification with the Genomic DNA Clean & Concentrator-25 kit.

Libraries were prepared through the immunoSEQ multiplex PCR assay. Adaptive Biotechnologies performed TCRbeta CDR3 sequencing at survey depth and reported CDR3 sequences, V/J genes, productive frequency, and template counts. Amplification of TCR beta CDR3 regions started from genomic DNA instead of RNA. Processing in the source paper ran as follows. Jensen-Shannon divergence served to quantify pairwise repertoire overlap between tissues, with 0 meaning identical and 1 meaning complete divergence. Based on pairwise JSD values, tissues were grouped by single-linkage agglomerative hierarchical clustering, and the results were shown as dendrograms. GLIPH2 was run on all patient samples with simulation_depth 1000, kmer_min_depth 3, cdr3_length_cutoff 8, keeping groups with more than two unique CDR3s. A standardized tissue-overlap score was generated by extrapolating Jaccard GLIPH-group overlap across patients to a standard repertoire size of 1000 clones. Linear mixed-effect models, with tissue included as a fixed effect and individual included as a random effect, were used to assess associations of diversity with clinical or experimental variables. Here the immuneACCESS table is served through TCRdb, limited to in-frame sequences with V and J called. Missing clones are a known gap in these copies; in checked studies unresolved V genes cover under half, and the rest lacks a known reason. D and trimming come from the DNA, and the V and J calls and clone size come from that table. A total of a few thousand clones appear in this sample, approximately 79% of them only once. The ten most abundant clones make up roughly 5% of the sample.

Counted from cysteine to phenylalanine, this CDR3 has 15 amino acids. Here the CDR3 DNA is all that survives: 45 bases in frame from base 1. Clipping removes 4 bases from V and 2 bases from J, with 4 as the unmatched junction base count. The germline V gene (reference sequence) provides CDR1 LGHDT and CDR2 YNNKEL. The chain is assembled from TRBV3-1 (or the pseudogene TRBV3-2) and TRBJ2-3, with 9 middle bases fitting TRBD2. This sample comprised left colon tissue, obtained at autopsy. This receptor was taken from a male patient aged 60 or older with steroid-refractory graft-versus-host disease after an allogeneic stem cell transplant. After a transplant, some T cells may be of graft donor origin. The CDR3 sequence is CASSPTSGNTDTQYF. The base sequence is TGTGCCAGCAGCCCGACTAGCGGAAACACAGATACGCAGTATTTT.